What follows are 26 T cell receptor beta chains derived from one specimen sequenced in a study of cytotoxic CD8 clonotypes in ibrutinib-treated CLL. The data were produced by immunoSEQ multiplex PCR, yet TCRdb's version contains in-frame clones alone and is incomplete. The table includes 250,000 to 350,000 clones, 76% detected once. The sequences come from PBMCs, collected at disease progression, from a patient treated with ibrutinib. The receptor source for this set is a human donor with chronic lymphocytic leukemia.

CDR3 in amino acids: CASSLRRDNEQFF. The DNA for the CDR3 is TGTGCCAGCAGTCTGAGGAGGGACAATGAGCAGTTCTTC. The genes are TRBV28 and TRBJ2-1; weak D call: TRBD2 (6 bases). Trimming took off 5 bases at V and 5 bases at J, with 10 bases between the two ends. Germline lookup yields CDR1 MDHEN and CDR2 SYDVKM. The CDR3 runs to 13 residues.

This clone has more than one count but fewer than ten. The V gene is TRBV19, the J gene TRBJ2-7, with TRBD1 identical over 10 bases. Trimming removed 3 bases from V and 2 bases from J; junction bases left unmatched: 10. CDR3 length: 17 amino acids. The germline CDR1 and CDR2 sequences are LNHDA and SQIVND (reference sequence). CDR3 sequence reads: CASSMWDRGESTYEQYF. CDR3 DNA: TGTGCCAGTAGTATGTGGGACAGGGGAGAATCAACCTACGAGCAGTACTTC.

The V and J genes are TRBV28 and TRBJ2-7; 7 nucleotides line up with TRBD2. The CDR3 extends over 15 amino acids. V dropped 0 bases and J dropped 4; count of bases not matched to a gene: 6. CDR1 is MDHEN, CDR2 SYDVKM, per germline. CDR3 region: CASSLWMGGSYEQYF. CDR3 coding DNA: TGTGCCAGCAGTTTATGGATGGGCGGGAGTTACGAGCAGTACTTC.

The gene calls are TRBV19 and TRBJ2-1; TRBD2 matches 8 bases. V trimming: 3 bases; J trimming: 4 bases; junction bases outside the gene matches: 8. The germline V gene has CDR1 LNHDA and CDR2 SQIVND (reference sequence). CDR3 length equals 16 residues. The CDR3: CASSIRLSGGYNEQFF. CDR3 DNA: TGTGCCAGTAGTATTCGATTAAGCGGGGGATACAATGAGCAGTTCTTC.

The chain joins TRBV6-5 to TRBJ2-5; tentatively, D is TRBD1 or TRBD2 (6 bases each). The germline V and J ends were trimmed by 5 bases and 1 base, with 11 bases remaining between them. The CDR3 spans 14 residues. Germline values: CDR1 MNHEY, CDR2 SVGAGI. CDR3 bases: TGTGCCAGCAGTCAGGGGACTCTCCAAGAGACCCAGTACTTC. Its protein product is CASSQGTLQETQYF.

In its sample, this clone was seen once. V and J are TRBV6-6 and TRBJ2-5; TRBD1 agrees at 8 bases. The CDR3 runs to 14 residues. Trimming at V came to 6 bases and at J to 7 bases, leaving 10 bases not matched to a gene. Per germline, CDR1 MNHNY and CDR2 SVGAGI (reference sequence). This CDR3 reads CASRPGTGKGTQYF. CDR3 in DNA: TGTGCCAGCAGACCCGGGACAGGCAAAGGGACCCAGTACTTC.

The rearrangement links TRBV15 to TRBJ1-4; D not resolved. This CDR3 comprises 17 residues. CDR1 LNHNV and CDR2 YYDKDF come from the germline V gene (reference sequence). Trimming removed 0 bases from V and 7 bases from J, with 18 bases in between. The CDR3 region is CATSRDFGFEVAEKLFF. CDR3 bases: TGTGCCACCAGCAGAGATTTTGGGTTCGAAGTAGCTGAAAAACTGTTTTTT.

This chain joins TRBV5-6 and TRBJ2-2, with unresolved D. Germline values: CDR1 SGHDT, CDR2 YYEEEE. The CDR3 is 13 residues long. V gave up 2 bases and J gave up 6 bases, with 8 bases separating them. CDR3 loop: CASSLDRAGELFF. The CDR3 region has the DNA TGTGCCAGCAGCTTAGATCGGGCCGGGGAGCTGTTTTTT.

V and J are TRBV19 and TRBJ2-3; D may be TRBD1 (5 bases). With 9 bases removed from V and 6 bases from J, the gap between germline ends came to 10 bases. Germline assignment: CDR1 LNHDA and CDR2 SQIVND (reference sequence). CDR3 length: 11 residues. DNA for the CDR3: TGTGCCAGCAGGGTGTCTGATACGCAGTATTTT. It specifies CASRVSDTQYF.

The chain is built from TRBV7-3 and TRBJ2-1, with TRBD2 matching 7 bases. Germline loops: CDR1 SGHTA, CDR2 FQGTGA. The length of the CDR3 is 14 residues. J lost 6 bases, V lost 2 bases, and 4 bases had no gene match. CDR3 residues: CASSLSAGVNEQFF. CDR3 bases: TGTGCCAGCAGCTTATCCGCGGGAGTCAATGAGCAGTTCTTC.

This chain joins TRBV28 and TRBJ2-5, with 11 nucleotides matching TRBD1. Germline-derived CDR1 and CDR2 are MDHEN and SYDVKM. CDR3 length equals 14 residues. Germline trimming cut 3 bases from V and 7 bases from J; bases unmatched to any gene: 4. The DNA of the CDR3 is TGTGCCAGCAGTTTCCGGACAGGGGGCGTGACCCAGTACTTC. Its translation is CASSFRTGGVTQYF.

V usage is TRBV5-6 and J usage is TRBJ2-3; D is undetermined. The CDR3 is made up of 16 amino acids. The germline gives CDR1 SGHDT, CDR2 YYEEEE. With 0 bases removed from V and 6 bases from J, the gap between germline ends came to 17 bases. Written as DNA, the CDR3 is TGTGCCAGCAGCTTGGATGCAGTCCTTATCGGTGATACGCAGTATTTT. It encodes CASSLDAVLIGDTQYF.

The V and J genes are TRBV10-3 and TRBJ2-1; 11 bases line up with TRBD1. The germline gives CDR1 ENHRY, CDR2 SYGVKD. The CDR3 loop spans 16 amino acids. Trimming removed 3 bases from V and 5 bases from J; junction bases left unmatched: 6. The CDR3 coding sequence is TGTGCCATCAGTGACCCACCGGGACAGGGGGACAATGAGCAGTTCTTC. This gives the protein CAISDPPGQGDNEQFF.

The chain joins TRBV7-3 to TRBJ2-3; 7 nucleotides line up with TRBD2. CDR1 and CDR2 from the germline V gene are SGHTA and FQGTGA. V lost 4 bases, J lost 8 bases, and 9 bases stayed unmatched. The CDR3 length is 14 residues. CDR3 sequence: CASSSLGLAGTQYF. CDR3 nucleotide sequence: TGTGCCAGCAGCTCCCTTGGTTTAGCGGGTACGCAGTATTTT.

The J gene is TRBJ2-7, the V gene TRBV5-8; maybe TRBD2 (6 bases). This CDR3 spans 14 amino acids. V shed 7 bases and J shed 1 base, with 15 bases lying between them. Germline CDR1 and CDR2: SGHTS and YDEGEE. The CDR3 bases are TGTGCCAGCCCCCGGGACTTTCGGTCCTACGAGCAGTACTTC. Amino acids: CASPRDFRSYEQYF.

J is TRBJ2-1 and V is TRBV2; perhaps TRBD2 as D (5 bases). This CDR3 contains 12 residues. Trimming removed 6 bases at V and 9 bases at J, with 12 bases between. Per germline, CDR1 SNHLY and CDR2 FYNNEI. CDR3 sequence (DNA): TGTGCCAGCAGGTCCACTCGGGGTGAGCAGTTCTTC. Translating it yields CASRSTRGEQFF. Based on the CDR3 plus reference TRBV2 and TRBJ2-1, the full variable domain is EPEVTQTPSHQVTQMGQEVILRCVPISNHLYFYWYRQILGQKVEFLVSFYNNEISEKSEIFDDQFSVERPDGSNFTLKIRSTKLEDSAMYFCASRSTRGEQFFGPGTRLTVL.

CDR3 sequence (DNA): TGTGCCAGCAGCTTGGAACTCTCTAGGATCGATGAGCAGTTCTTC. Amino acid sequence: CASSLELSRIDEQFF. The chain joins TRBV5-4 to TRBJ2-1; D unclear. There are 15 residues in the CDR3. CDR1 and CDR2 (germline): SGHNT, YYREEE (reference sequence). Trimming left V 0 bases short and J 8 bases short, with 15 bases between.

CDR3 protein: CATSRDQAYRGRNGYTF. CDR3 in DNA: TGTGCCACCAGCAGAGATCAGGCCTACAGGGGGCGGAATGGCTACACCTTC. The chain links TRBV15 to TRBJ1-2; the match to TRBD1 covers 9 bases. This CDR3 is 17 amino acids long. Looked up from germline, CDR1 is LNHNV and CDR2 is YYDKDF (reference sequence). V gave up 0 bases and J gave up 6 bases; unmatched junction bases: 11.

The chain carries TRBV19 and TRBJ2-7, with D perhaps matching TRBD1 (6 bases). This CDR3 contains 13 residues. Trimming pared 0 bases from V and 5 bases from J, leaving 8 bases between. Germline CDR1 is LNHDA and CDR2 is SQIVND (reference sequence). The CDR3 region is CASSIDRQDEQYF. In nucleotides, the CDR3 is TGTGCCAGTAGTATAGATCGACAGGACGAGCAGTACTTC.

The chain uses TRBV13 and TRBJ1-2, with D perhaps TRBD1 (5 bases). With 5 bases removed from V and 0 bases from J, the gap between germline ends came to 16 bases. Germline V gene data show CDR1 as PRHDT and CDR2 as FYEKMQ (reference sequence). The CDR3 spans 16 residues. The CDR3 loop reads CASSPGHTGANYGYTF. The CDR3 region has the DNA TGTGCCAGCAGCCCTGGACACACAGGAGCTAACTATGGCTACACCTTC.

This clone was picked up one time. V and J are TRBV28 and TRBJ2-7; 10 nucleotides line up with TRBD2. CDR3 length: 14 amino acids. V was pared by 9 bases and J by 6 bases, with 11 bases of the junction left unmatched. Germline V gives CDR1 MDHEN, CDR2 SYDVKM. CDR3 loop: CASQAGGPLGEQYF. The CDR3 bases are TGTGCCAGTCAAGCGGGAGGGCCGTTGGGCGAGCAGTACTTC.

This clone was observed a few times. The chain carries TRBV6-5 and TRBJ2-7; TRBD1 aligns across 7 bases. V dropped 6 bases and J dropped 4; count of bases not matched to a gene: 9. The germline V gene has CDR1 MNHEY and CDR2 SVGAGI. There are 14 residues in the CDR3. CDR3 nucleotides: TGTGCCAGCAGCCAAGGGGGCTCGGGGTACGAGCAGTACTTC. It yields the protein CASSQGGSGYEQYF.

The CDR3 loop is CATSRVGQGMRPQHF. DNA of the CDR3: TGTGCCACCAGCAGAGTTGGGCAGGGGATGAGGCCCCAGCATTTT. The J gene is TRBJ1-5, the V gene TRBV15; D may be TRBD1 (6 bases). The CDR3 length is 15 residues. Trimming stripped 1 base from V and 9 bases from J, with 16 bases between. CDR1 and CDR2 from the germline V gene are LNHNV and YYDKDF (reference sequence).

The rearrangement joins TRBV7-8 to TRBJ2-7; D gene uncertain. V shed 5 bases and J shed 2 bases, with 22 bases lying between them. CDR3 length equals 17 residues. CDR1 SGHVS and CDR2 FQNEAQ come from the germline V gene. The CDR3 nucleotides read TGTGCCAGCAGCAAAAGCAGGCTCGGCGGAATCACCTACGAGCAGTACTTC. Protein product: CASSKSRLGGITYEQYF.

The chain carries TRBV6-1 and TRBJ2-2; 7 positions agree with TRBD1. The ends lost 6 bases at V and 7 bases at J; junction bases unmatched: 2. Germline V CDR1 and CDR2: MNHNS, SASEGT. The CDR3 contains 12 residues. Here the CDR3 reads CASRQGLGELFF. The CDR3, as DNA: TGTGCCAGCAGACAGGGGCTCGGGGAGCTGTTTTTT.

The rearrangement links TRBV27 to TRBJ2-7, with D possibly matching TRBD1 (7 bases). Germline V CDR1 and CDR2: MNHEY, SMNVEV (reference sequence). The V end lost 6 bases, the J end lost 3 bases, and 18 bases lay between the germline ends. CDR3 length: 15 residues. The CDR3 here is CASSHQSGGFYEQYF. In DNA form, the CDR3 reads TGTGCCAGCAGCCACCAATCAGGGGGGTTCTACGAGCAGTACTTC.